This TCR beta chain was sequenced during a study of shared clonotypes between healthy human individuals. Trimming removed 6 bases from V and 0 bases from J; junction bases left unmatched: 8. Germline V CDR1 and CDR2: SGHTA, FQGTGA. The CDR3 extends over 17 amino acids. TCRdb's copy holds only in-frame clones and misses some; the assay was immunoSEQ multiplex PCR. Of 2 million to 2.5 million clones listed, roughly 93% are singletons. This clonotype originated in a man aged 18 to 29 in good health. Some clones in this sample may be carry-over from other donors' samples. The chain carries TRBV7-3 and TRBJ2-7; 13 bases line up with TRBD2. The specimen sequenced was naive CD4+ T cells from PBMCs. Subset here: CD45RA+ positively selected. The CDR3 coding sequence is TGTGCCAGCAGACATAGGACTAGCGGGAGCCCCTCCTACGAGCAGTACTTC. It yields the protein CASRHRTSGSPSYEQYF. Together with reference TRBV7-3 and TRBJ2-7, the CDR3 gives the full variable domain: GAGVSQTPSNKVTEKGKYVELRCDPISGHTALYWYRQSLGQGPEFLIYFQGTGAADDSGLPNDRFFAVRPEGSVSTLKIQRTERGDSAVYLCASRHRTSGSPSYEQYFGPGTRLTVT.